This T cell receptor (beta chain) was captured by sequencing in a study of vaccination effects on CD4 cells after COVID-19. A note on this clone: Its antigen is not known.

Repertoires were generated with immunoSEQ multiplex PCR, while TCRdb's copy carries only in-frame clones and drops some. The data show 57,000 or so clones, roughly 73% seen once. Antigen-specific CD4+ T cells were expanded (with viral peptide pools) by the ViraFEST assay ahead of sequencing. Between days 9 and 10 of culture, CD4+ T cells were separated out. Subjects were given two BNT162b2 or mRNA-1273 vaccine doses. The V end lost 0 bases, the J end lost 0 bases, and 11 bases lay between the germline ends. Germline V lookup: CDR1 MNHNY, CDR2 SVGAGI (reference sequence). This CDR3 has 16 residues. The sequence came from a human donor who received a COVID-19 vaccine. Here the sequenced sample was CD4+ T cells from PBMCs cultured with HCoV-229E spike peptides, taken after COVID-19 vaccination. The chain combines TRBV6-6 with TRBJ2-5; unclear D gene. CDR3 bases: TGTGCCAGCAGTTACTCGACGGACGCCTACCAAGAGACCCAGTACTTC. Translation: CASSYSTDAYQETQYF.